Each of the 7 T cell receptor beta chains below was sequenced from the same sample in a study of Ad26.COV2.S vaccination and SARS-CoV-2 variants. Sequencing used immunoSEQ multiplex PCR; TCRdb keeps in-frame clones, though not all of them. Of roughly 380,000 clones listed, about 91% were seen once; the top ten hold 3.9%. This specimen was peripheral blood, taken after recovery from COVID-19. These receptors came from a human donor who had recovered from COVID-19.

This chain uses TRBV6-5 with TRBJ1-5; 7 nucleotides align to TRBD1. This CDR3 has 14 residues. V shed 5 bases and J 3 bases; nucleotides not matched to a gene: 4. Germline CDR1 and CDR2: MNHEY and SVGAGI. The CDR3 bases are TGTGCCAGCAGTCGGGACAGCAACAATCAGCCCCAGCATTTT. Residues: CASSRDSNNQPQHF.

V and J are TRBV7-8 and TRBJ2-7, with 8 bases aligning to TRBD1. Germline CDR1 and CDR2: SGHVS and FQNEAQ. V gave up 4 bases and J gave up 4 bases; unmatched junction bases: 3. The CDR3 extends over 13 amino acids. The CDR3, as DNA: TGTGCCAGCAGCTCCCAGGGGGCGTACGAGCAGTACTTC. It yields the protein CASSSQGAYEQYF. The complete variable domain, with remaining parts taken from reference TRBV7-8 and TRBJ2-7, reads GAGVSQSPRYKVAKRGQDVALRCDPISGHVSLFWYQQALGQGPEFLTYFQNEAQLDKSGLPSDRFFAERPEGSVSTLKIQRTQQEDSAVYLCASSSQGAYEQYFGPGTRLTVT.

The chain joins TRBV12-3 or TRBV12-4 to TRBJ1-1; no reliable D call. The CDR3 has 13 residues. Trimming cost V 5 bases and J 1 base, with 8 bases left between them. The CDR3 coding sequence is TGTGCCAGCAGTGGTGGTTCGAACACTGAAGCTTTCTTT. Translating it yields CASSGGSNTEAFF.

The chain couples TRBV5-6 to TRBJ2-1; D ambiguous. Germline V gene data show CDR1 as SGHDT and CDR2 as YYEEEE. Between the trimmed V and J ends, which lost 0 bases and 5 bases, there was a span of 15 bases. CDR3 size: 16 residues. The chain's CDR3 is CASSLALTTLHNEQFF. The CDR3 bases are TGTGCCAGCAGCTTGGCGTTAACGACCTTACACAATGAGCAGTTCTTC. Full variable domain (rest looked up from reference TRBV5-6 and TRBJ2-1): DAGVTQSPTHLIKTRGQQVTLRCSPKSGHDTVSWYQQALGQGPQFIFQYYEEEERQRGNFPDRFSGHQFPNYSSELNVNALLLGDSALYLCASSLALTTLHNEQFFGPGTRLTVL.

The V gene is TRBV19, the J gene TRBJ1-2; a possible D gene is TRBD1 (5 bases). There are 15 residues in the CDR3. Between the trimmed V and J ends, which lost 4 bases and 9 bases, there was a span of 21 bases. CDR1 is LNHDA, CDR2 SQIVND, per germline (reference sequence). DNA of the CDR3: TGTGCCAGTAGTACCCTCGGGACGGGGTCAGGGAGCTACACCTTC. This codes for CASSTLGTGSGSYTF.

The rearrangement joins TRBV19 to TRBJ1-1; possible D gene TRBD1, 6 bases. The CDR3 sequence is 14 residues long. Trimming pared 5 bases from V and 2 bases from J, leaving 12 bases between. Germline CDR1 and CDR2: LNHDA and SQIVND (reference sequence). This chain's CDR3 is CASSSRQENTEAFF. CDR3 sequence (DNA): TGTGCCAGTAGTTCCCGACAGGAAAACACTGAAGCTTTCTTT.

The chain uses TRBV6-1 and TRBJ1-5; 11 nucleotides agree with TRBD1. J gave up 4 bases and V 1 base, and 6 bases lay outside the gene matches. The germline gives CDR1 MNHNS, CDR2 SASEGT. The CDR3 contains 17 residues. The CDR3 loop is CASSEGTGGAWNQPQHF. CDR3 bases: TGTGCCAGCAGTGAAGGGACAGGGGGCGCTTGGAATCAGCCCCAGCATTTT.